The clone carrying this TCR beta chain has a single count. Blood sampling was done at baseline, cycle 4 day 1, and cycle 7 day 1. The CDR3 covers 15 residues. V gave up 4 bases and J gave up 1 base; unmatched junction bases: 5. Germline V gene lookup returns CDR1 SGHTA and CDR2 FQGTGA. The data are from a study of OX40 agonist ivuxolimab in advanced cancers. Study as a whole: The patients received agonistic anti-OX40 (CD134) antibody ivuxolimab.

Repertoires were generated with immunoSEQ multiplex PCR, while TCRdb's copy carries only in-frame clones and drops some. The profile covers approximately 81,000 clones, with around 83% appearing a single time and over 0.9% taken by the ten largest. Material: CD4+ or CD8+ T cells sorted from blood, obtained in a trial of the OX40 agonist ivuxolimab. This clonotype was sampled from an adult with an advanced solid tumor such as melanoma, head and neck, liver or kidney cancer. The rearrangement uses TRBV7-3 and TRBJ2-3, with 7 bases fitting TRBD2. CDR3 coding DNA: TGTGCCAGCAGCTCCGGGGGGACTCGCACAGATACGCAGTATTTT. Protein: CASSSGGTRTDTQYF.